These 8 T cell receptor beta chains were sequenced from one sample in a study of cytomegalovirus exposure and HLA in healthy donors. Amplification used 60 Vbeta primers and 13 Jbeta primers. Generated by immunoSEQ multiplex PCR, the TCRdb table keeps only in-frame clones and is missing some. The repertoire consists of 120,000 or so clones, with approximately 86% occurring once and the leading ten covering approximately 2%. Sequencing was carried out using PBMCs. The receptors derive from a man aged 35 to 55 in good health and CMV-seronegative.

The chain carries TRBV5-6 and TRBJ1-4, with D possibly TRBD1 on 5 matching bases. This CDR3 has 17 amino acids. Germline CDR1 reads SGHDT; CDR2 reads YYEEEE. Trimming removed 3 bases from V and 4 bases from J, with 19 bases in between. The CDR3 protein is CASSWARGGIGNEKLFF. Here the CDR3 DNA reads TGTGCCAGCAGCTGGGCACGCGGGGGAATAGGTAATGAAAAACTGTTTTTT.

This chain connects TRBV28 to TRBJ2-7; TRBD1 aligns across 8 bases. Germline V gene data show CDR1 as MDHEN and CDR2 as SYDVKM. V dropped 7 bases and J dropped 1; count of bases not matched to a gene: 12. The CDR3 covers 16 residues. This CDR3 reads CASISAGGGSSYEQYF. As DNA, the CDR3 is TGTGCCAGCATTTCGGCAGGGGGCGGTTCGTCCTACGAGCAGTACTTC.

V is TRBV7-9 and J is TRBJ1-1; D remains ambiguous. V lost 1 base to trimming and J lost 1 base, with 10 bases between them. The CDR3 has 15 residues. Per germline, CDR1 SEHNR and CDR2 FQNEAQ (reference sequence). The CDR3 DNA follows: TGTGCCAGCAGCTTAGGCGCAGGATCGAACACTGAAGCTTTCTTT. Translated, it gives CASSLGAGSNTEAFF. Full variable domain (outside the CDR3, taken from reference TRBV7-9 and TRBJ1-1): DTGVSQNPRHKITKRGQNVTFRCDPISEHNRLYWYRQTLGQGPEFLTYFQNEAQLEKSRLLSDRFSAERPKGSFSTLEIQRTEQGDSAMYLCASSLGAGSNTEAFFGQGTRLTVV.

The chain uses TRBV5-6 and TRBJ1-1; the D gene is possibly TRBD1 (5 bases). CDR3 length: 16 residues. Germline V gene lookup returns CDR1 SGHDT and CDR2 YYEEEE. V lost 0 bases and J 1 base, leaving 13 bases between the germline ends. CDR3 loop: CASSLAGGSRNTEAFF. The CDR3 nucleotides read TGTGCCAGCAGCTTGGCTGGGGGGTCAAGGAACACTGAAGCTTTCTTT. Complete variable domain (other parts from reference TRBV5-6 and TRBJ1-1): DAGVTQSPTHLIKTRGQQVTLRCSPKSGHDTVSWYQQALGQGPQFIFQYYEEEERQRGNFPDRFSGHQFPNYSSELNVNALLLGDSALYLCASSLAGGSRNTEAFFGQGTRLTVV.

This chain joins TRBV30 and TRBJ2-1; 7 positions match TRBD2. J gave up 3 bases and V 4 bases, and 3 bases lay outside the gene matches. The CDR3 contains 13 residues. Germline values: CDR1 GTSNPN, CDR2 SVGIG (reference sequence). This CDR3 reads CAWNRGVYNEQFF. The CDR3 DNA reads as TGTGCCTGGAACCGGGGGGTCTACAATGAGCAGTTCTTC.

The rearrangement joins TRBV2 to TRBJ1-2; 11 bases match TRBD1. J lost 8 bases, V lost 5 bases, and 10 bases had no gene match. The CDR3 runs 15 residues. CDR1 is SNHLY, CDR2 FYNNEI, per germline. The CDR3: CASSQVGQGEIGYTF. The CDR3 region has the DNA TGTGCCAGCAGTCAAGTGGGACAGGGGGAAATCGGCTACACCTTC.

The V call is TRBV12-5, the J call TRBJ2-1, with TRBD1 matching over 9 bases. With 5 bases clipped from V and 9 bases from J, the junction kept 11 bases outside the gene matches. This CDR3 has 15 residues. Germline values: CDR1 LGHNT, CDR2 FRNRAP. The CDR3 protein is CASGPGQGRHSEQFF. Here the CDR3 DNA reads TGTGCTAGTGGTCCAGGACAGGGGAGGCATAGTGAGCAGTTCTTC.

The chain carries TRBV6-1 and TRBJ2-1; D gene ambiguous. CDR3 length: 12 residues. Per germline, CDR1 MNHNS and CDR2 SASEGT. V was clipped by 6 bases and J by 7 bases, with 10 bases between them. The CDR3 is CASRGPINEQFF. CDR3 nucleotide sequence: TGTGCCAGCAGGGGCCCTATTAATGAGCAGTTCTTC.